This T cell receptor beta chain originates from a study of Ad26.COV2.S vaccination and SARS-CoV-2 variants. TCRdb's table, derived via immunoSEQ multiplex PCR, lists solely in-frame clones and lacks some. The sample yields about 680,000 clones, more than 80% seen once. Regarding treatment: 15 to 20 received Ad26.COV2.S at low or high dose, single or two shots; about 5 received placebo; per-sample allocation not given. All samples were drawn on day 63, counting from the first vaccine or placebo injection. The length of the CDR3 is 13 residues. Germline-derived CDR1 and CDR2 are LGHDT and YNNKEL (reference sequence). V shed 10 bases and J 5 bases; nucleotides not matched to a gene: 9.

The specimen comprised peripheral blood, sampled in a trial of Ad26.COV2.S vaccine versus placebo. The TCR was taken from a person between 18 and 60 years old who received the Ad26.COV2.S COVID-19 vaccine or a placebo. The chain couples TRBV3-1 (or the pseudogene TRBV3-2) to TRBJ2-7; TRBD1 aligns across 9 bases. Here the CDR3 reads CATYRDRENEQYF. The CDR3 DNA is TGTGCCACCTACCGGGACAGGGAAAACGAGCAGTACTTC.